This T cell receptor (beta chain) was obtained from a study of neoadjuvant anti-PD-1 for oral cavity cancer (dated by TCRdb to the early 2020s). Some background on the complete study: Patients mostly received three to four biweekly doses of nivolumab at 3 mg/kg before curative-intent surgical resection. Under RECIST 1.1, patients with complete response, partial response or stable disease were classed as responders, and patients with progression were classed as non-responders. The parent correlative cohort included roughly 13 patients, with an approximately 30% response rate. Patients without progression received a fourth nivolumab dose around day 43 and underwent definitive surgical resection on days 50-56.

Overall study results and their limits: Greater tumor shrinkage was correlated with larger post-treatment sizes of preexisting intratumoral clones, suggesting that expansion of preexisting clones contributed to response. Higher pretreatment blood Treg/Th17 ratios correlated with both higher pretreatment blood TCRbeta clonality and lower post-treatment tumor TCRbeta clonality. TCR analyses included only a few patients per response group, and the authors called for larger cohorts for validation.

This specimen's time point label, interpreted: after neoadjuvant nivolumab, at surgical resection. None of the patients had received prior systemic or radiation treatment, and all were newly diagnosed with stage II-IVA oral cavity squamous cell carcinoma. The cohort was composed of patients with HPV-negative, locally advanced oral cavity squamous cell carcinoma. Samples came from a longitudinal correlative study of a single-arm phase II trial of neoadjuvant nivolumab in oral cavity squamous cell carcinoma. Subject-matched pre- and post-treatment PBMCs and tumors from three responders and three non-responders underwent genomic DNA-based TCRbeta sequencing. Genomic DNA was isolated from tumor tissue using the Maxwell RSC DNA from Tissue kit. For survey sequencing, tumor libraries mostly used approximately 4.7 ug of input genomic DNA, with two replicates for each sample. The immunoSEQ hsTCRbeta kit was used to prepare TCRbeta libraries, following the manufacturer's instructions. The completed libraries were mixed into a single pool at 3 nM, then sequenced with an Illumina NovaSeq 6000 S4 flow cell. The published analysis was carried out like this. The immunoSEQ Analyzer handled quality control and preprocessing of the raw data. The analysis was restricted to productive rearrangements, with each unique CDR3 amino acid sequence defining a clonotype. Repertoire clonality was estimated as the Gini-Simpson index, computed with the R package tcR. Student's t test was used to compare Gini indices, and Pearson correlation was used to assess associations with tumor size change. Imported from immuneACCESS, the table was reduced by TCRdb to in-frame sequences with V and J called. These copies leave out some clones; in studies compared against another copy, an unresolved V gene accounts for under half, and the cause of the remainder is not known. V and J calls and clone size are as listed in that table; D and trimming were resolved from the DNA. The table for this sample lists tens of thousands of clones; 25% to 35% of them were counted only once. The ten most abundant clones make up around 15% of the sample.

Turning to this clone: Its antigen has not been determined. One base away there is no much larger clone; base qualities are not given.

V is clipped by 3 bases and J by 5 bases, and the sequence between their germline boundaries is 19 bases long. Its CDR3 holds 16 amino acids, cysteine through phenylalanine. The DNA shown is the 48-base CDR3, in frame from base 1. CDR1 is given as MNHEY and CDR2 as SMNVEV, both from the germline V gene (reference sequence). The chain uses TRBV27 and TRBJ2-5, with a weak D call of TRBD1 (6 bases match). The source material was tumor tissue, sampled after nivolumab (anti-PD-1) treatment. The TCR originated in a person aged 35-79 years with oral cavity squamous cell carcinoma. Read as DNA, the sequence is TGTGCCAGCAGTTTTTACAGGGCCCATGGTATCGAGACCCAGTACTTC. Protein translation: CASSFYRAHGIETQYF.